The entry that follows covers one T cell receptor (beta chain) sequence. These data belong to a study of blood T cell repertoires in COVID-19. Profiling relied on immunoSEQ multiplex PCR, and the TCRdb table lists in-frame clones only, not all of them. Of 120,000 to 150,000 clones listed, more than 75% are singletons. The germline V gene has CDR1 SGDLS and CDR2 YYNGEE. The germline V and J ends were trimmed by 4 bases and 12 bases, with 23 bases remaining between them. CDR3 length: 16 residues. The J gene is TRBJ1-6, the V gene TRBV9, with D maybe TRBD1 (6 bases). The specimen sequenced was peripheral blood. The sequence was obtained from a man of 80 years or more with acute or convalescent COVID-19. CDR3 nucleotide sequence: TGTGCCAGCAGCACGGGACAAGGGATTTCGGTGGAACCCCTCCACTTT. Residues: CASSTGQGISVEPLHF.